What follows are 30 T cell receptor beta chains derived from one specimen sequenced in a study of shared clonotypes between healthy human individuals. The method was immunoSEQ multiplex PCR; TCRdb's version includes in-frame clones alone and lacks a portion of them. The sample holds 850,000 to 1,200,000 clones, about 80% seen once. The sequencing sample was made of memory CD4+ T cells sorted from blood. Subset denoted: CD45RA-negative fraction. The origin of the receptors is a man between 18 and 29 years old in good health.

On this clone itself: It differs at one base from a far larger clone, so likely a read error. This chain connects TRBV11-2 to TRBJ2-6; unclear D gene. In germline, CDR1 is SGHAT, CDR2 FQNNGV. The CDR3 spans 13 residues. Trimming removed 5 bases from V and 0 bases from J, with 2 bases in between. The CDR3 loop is CASSGSGANVLTF. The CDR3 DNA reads TGTGCCAGCAGCGGCTCTGGGGCCAACGTCCTGACTTTC.

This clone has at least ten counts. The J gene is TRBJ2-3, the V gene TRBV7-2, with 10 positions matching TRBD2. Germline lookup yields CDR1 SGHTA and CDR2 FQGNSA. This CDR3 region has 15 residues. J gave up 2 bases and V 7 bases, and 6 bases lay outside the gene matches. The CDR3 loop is CASTAGGYNTDTQYF. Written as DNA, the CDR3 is TGTGCCAGCACAGCGGGGGGGTACAACACAGATACGCAGTATTTT.

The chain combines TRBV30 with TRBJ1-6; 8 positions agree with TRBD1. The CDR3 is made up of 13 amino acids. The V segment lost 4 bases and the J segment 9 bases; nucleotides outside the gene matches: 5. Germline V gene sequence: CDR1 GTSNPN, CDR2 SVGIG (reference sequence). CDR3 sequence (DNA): TGTGCCTGGAAGCAACAGGGGGGTTCACCCCTCCACTTT. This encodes CAWKQQGGSPLHF.

The CDR3 coding sequence is TGTGCCAGCAGTTCGGCAGGGGGCTCCTACGAGCAGTACTTC. Translated, it gives CASSSAGGSYEQYF. This rearrangement joins TRBV27 to TRBJ2-7; 7 nucleotides align to TRBD1. The CDR3 length is 14 residues. Trimming took 4 bases from V and 0 from J; bases not matched to a gene: 3. From germline, CDR1 is MNHEY and CDR2 SMNVEV (reference sequence).

The CDR3 region has the DNA TGTGCCAGCAGTTACCCCAGGGGACTTGGTGAAGCTTTCTTT. It yields the protein CASSYPRGLGEAFF. This rearrangement joins TRBV6-6 to TRBJ1-1, with TRBD1 as a possible D gene (6 bases). Germline loops: CDR1 MNHNY, CDR2 SVGAGI (reference sequence). V was shortened by 2 bases and J by 7 bases, with 14 bases between the two germline ends. The CDR3 is made up of 14 amino acids.

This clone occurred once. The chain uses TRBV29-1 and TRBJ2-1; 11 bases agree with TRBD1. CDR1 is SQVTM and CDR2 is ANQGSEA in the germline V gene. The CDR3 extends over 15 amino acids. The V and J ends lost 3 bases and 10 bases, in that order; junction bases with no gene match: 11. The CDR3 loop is CSVDFRGQGVREQFF. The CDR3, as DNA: TGCAGCGTTGACTTTAGGGGACAGGGGGTCCGGGAGCAGTTCTTC.

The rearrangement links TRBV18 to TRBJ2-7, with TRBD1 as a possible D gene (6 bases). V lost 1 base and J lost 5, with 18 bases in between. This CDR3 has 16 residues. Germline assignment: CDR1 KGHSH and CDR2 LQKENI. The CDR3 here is CASSPQGLDRSHEQYF. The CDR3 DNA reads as TGTGCCAGCTCACCACAGGGGTTAGACAGGTCCCACGAGCAGTACTTC.

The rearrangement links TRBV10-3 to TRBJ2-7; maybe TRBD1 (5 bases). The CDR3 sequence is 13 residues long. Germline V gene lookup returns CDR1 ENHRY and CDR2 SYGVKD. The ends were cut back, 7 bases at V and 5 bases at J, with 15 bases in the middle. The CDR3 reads CAIKGQGSDEQYF. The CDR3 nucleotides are TGTGCCATCAAAGGGCAGGGTTCCGACGAGCAGTACTTC.

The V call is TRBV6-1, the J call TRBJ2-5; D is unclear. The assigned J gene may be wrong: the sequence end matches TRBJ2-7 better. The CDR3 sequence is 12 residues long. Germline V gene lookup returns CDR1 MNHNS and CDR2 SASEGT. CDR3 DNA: TGTGCCAGCAGGGTGACCGCCTACGAGCAGTACTTC. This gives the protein CASRVTAYEQYF.

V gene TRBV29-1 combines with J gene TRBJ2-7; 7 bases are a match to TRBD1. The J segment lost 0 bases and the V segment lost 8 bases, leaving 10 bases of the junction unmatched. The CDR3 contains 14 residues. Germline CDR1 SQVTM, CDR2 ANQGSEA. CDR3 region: CSPDPGTDSYEQYF. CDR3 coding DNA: TGCAGCCCAGATCCCGGGACAGACTCCTACGAGCAGTACTTC.

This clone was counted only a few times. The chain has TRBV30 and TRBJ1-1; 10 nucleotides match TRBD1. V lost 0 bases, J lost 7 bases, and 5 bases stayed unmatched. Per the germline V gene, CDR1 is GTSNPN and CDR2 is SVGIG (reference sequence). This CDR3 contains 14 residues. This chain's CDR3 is CAWSVTGGIGEAFF. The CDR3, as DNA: TGTGCCTGGAGTGTGACAGGGGGCATCGGTGAAGCTTTCTTT.

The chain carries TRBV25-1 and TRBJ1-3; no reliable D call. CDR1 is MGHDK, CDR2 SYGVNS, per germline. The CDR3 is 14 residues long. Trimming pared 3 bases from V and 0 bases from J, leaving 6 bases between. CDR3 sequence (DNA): TGTGCCAGCAGTGACCTCAGCTCTGGAAACACCATATATTTT. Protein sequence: CASSDLSSGNTIYF.

The CDR3: CASARGGKDTDTQYF. The CDR3 bases are TGTGCTAGTGCCCGGGGCGGGAAGGATACAGATACGCAGTATTTT. The chain links TRBV12-5 to TRBJ2-3; TRBD2 might be the D (6 bases). Germline lookup yields CDR1 LGHNT and CDR2 FRNRAP. This CDR3 has 15 amino acids. The V and J ends lost 7 bases and 3 bases respectively, with 17 bases between them.

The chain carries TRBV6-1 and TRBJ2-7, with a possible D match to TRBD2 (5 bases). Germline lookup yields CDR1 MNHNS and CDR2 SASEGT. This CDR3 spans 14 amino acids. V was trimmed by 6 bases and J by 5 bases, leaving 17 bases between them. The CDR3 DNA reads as TGTGCCAGCAGGGGGAGACAAGACTACCACGAGCAGTACTTC. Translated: CASRGRQDYHEQYF.

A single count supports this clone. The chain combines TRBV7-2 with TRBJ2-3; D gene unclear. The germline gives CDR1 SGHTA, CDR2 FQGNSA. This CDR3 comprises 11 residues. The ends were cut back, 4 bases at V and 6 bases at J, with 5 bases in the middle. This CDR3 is CASSSLDTQYF. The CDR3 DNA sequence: TGTGCCAGCAGCTCCCTCGATACGCAGTATTTT.

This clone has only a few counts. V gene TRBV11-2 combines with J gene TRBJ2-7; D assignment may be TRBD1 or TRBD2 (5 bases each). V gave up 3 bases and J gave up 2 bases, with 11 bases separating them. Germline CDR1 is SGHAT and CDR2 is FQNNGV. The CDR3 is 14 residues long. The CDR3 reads CASSFGTVAYEQYF. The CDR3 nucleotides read TGTGCCAGCAGCTTCGGGACGGTGGCCTACGAGCAGTACTTC.

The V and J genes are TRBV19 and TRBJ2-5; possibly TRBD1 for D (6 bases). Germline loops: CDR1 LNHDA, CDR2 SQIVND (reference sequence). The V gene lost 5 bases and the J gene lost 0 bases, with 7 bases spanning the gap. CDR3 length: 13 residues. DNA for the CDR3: TGTGCCAGTAGTGGGGGCAACCAAGAGACCCAGTACTTC. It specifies CASSGGNQETQYF. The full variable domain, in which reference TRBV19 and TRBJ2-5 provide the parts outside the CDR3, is DGGITQSPKYLFRKEGQNVTLSCEQNLNHDAMYWYRQDPGQGLRLIYYSQIVNDFQKGDIAEGYSVSREKKESFPLTVTSAQKNPTAFYLCASSGGNQETQYFGPGTRLLVL.

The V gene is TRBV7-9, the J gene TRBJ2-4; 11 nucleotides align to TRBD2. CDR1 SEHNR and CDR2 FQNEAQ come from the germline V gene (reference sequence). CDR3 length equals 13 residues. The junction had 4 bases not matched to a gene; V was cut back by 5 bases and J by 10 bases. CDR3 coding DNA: TGTGCCAGCAGCGGGACTAGCGGTATAATTCAGTACTTC. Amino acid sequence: CASSGTSGIIQYF.

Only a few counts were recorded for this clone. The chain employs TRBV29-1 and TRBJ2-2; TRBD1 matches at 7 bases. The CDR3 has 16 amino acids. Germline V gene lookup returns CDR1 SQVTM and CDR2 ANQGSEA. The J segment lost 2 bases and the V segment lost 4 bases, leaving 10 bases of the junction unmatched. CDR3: CSVVGLGQKNTGELFF. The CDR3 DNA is TGCAGCGTTGTGGGATTGGGACAGAAAAACACCGGGGAGCTGTTTTTT.

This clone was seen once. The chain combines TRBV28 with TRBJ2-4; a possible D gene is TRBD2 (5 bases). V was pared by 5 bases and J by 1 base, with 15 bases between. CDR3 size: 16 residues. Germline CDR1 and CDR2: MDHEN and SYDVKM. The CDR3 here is CASSPHNRRAKNIQYF. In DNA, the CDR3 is TGTGCCAGCAGTCCTCACAATCGGAGGGCCAAAAACATTCAGTACTTC.

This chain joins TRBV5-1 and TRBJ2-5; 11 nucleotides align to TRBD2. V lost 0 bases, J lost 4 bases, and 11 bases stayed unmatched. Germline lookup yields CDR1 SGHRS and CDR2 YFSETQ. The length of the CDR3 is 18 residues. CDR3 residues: CASSLGILAGDRGETQYF. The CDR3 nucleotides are TGCGCCAGCAGCTTGGGGATACTAGCGGGAGATAGGGGAGAGACCCAGTACTTC.

The CDR3: CASSPGTGFYEQYF. The CDR3, as DNA: TGTGCCAGCTCACCCGGGACAGGGTTCTACGAGCAGTACTTC. The J gene is TRBJ2-7, the V gene TRBV18, with 9 bases aligning to TRBD1. Germline V gene lookup returns CDR1 KGHSH and CDR2 LQKENI. The ends lost 3 bases at V and 3 bases at J; junction bases unmatched: 3. This CDR3 contains 14 residues.

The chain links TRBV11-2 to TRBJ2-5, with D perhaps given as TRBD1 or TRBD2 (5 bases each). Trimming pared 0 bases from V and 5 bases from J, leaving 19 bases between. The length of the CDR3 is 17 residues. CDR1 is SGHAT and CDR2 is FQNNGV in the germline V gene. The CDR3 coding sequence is TGTGCCAGCAGCTTAGATCCGGGGACGGGGTTCAGGGAGACCCAGTACTTC. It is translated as CASSLDPGTGFRETQYF.

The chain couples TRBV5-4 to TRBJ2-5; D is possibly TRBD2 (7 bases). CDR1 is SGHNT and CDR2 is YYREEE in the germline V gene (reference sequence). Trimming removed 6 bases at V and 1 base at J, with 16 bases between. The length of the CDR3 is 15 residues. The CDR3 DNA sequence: TGTGCCAGCACCTTTAGGGGGGGGCCCCAAGAGACCCAGTACTTC. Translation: CASTFRGGPQETQYF.

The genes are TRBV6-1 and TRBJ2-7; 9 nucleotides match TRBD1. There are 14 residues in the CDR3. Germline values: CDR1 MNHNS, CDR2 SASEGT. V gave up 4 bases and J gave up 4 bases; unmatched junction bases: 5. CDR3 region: CASSVQGAGYEQYF. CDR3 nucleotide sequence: TGTGCCAGCAGTGTACAGGGGGCAGGGTACGAGCAGTACTTC.

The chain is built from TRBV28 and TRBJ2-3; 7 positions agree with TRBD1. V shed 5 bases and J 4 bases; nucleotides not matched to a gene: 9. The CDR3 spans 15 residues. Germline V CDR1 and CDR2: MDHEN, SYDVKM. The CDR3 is CASSPGTEASDTQYF. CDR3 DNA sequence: TGTGCCAGCAGTCCCGGGACAGAGGCTTCAGATACGCAGTATTTT.

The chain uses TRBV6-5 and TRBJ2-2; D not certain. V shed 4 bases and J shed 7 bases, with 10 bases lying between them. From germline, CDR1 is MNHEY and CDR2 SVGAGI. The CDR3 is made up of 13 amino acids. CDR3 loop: CASSSRTGGELFF. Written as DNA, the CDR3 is TGTGCCAGCAGTTCCAGGACCGGCGGGGAGCTGTTTTTT.

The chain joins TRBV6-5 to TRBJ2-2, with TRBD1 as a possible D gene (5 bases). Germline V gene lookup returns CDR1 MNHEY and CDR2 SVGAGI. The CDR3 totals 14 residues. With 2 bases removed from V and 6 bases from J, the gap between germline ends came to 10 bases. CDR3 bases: TGTGCCAGCAGTTACGGCGAAGGGGCCGGGGAGCTGTTTTTT. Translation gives CASSYGEGAGELFF.

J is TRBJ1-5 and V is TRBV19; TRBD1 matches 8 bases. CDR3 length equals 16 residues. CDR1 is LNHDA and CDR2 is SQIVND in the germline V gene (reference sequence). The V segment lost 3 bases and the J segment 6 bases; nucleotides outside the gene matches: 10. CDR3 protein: CASSIQGARPGQPQHF. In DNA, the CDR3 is TGTGCCAGTAGTATCCAGGGGGCGCGTCCCGGTCAGCCCCAGCATTTT.

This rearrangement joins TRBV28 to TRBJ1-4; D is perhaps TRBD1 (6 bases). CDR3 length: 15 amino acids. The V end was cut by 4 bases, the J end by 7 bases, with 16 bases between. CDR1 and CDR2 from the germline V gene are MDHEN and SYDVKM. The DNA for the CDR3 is TGTGCCAGCAGTTCCGCCAGGGGAACGGCTGAAAAACTGTTTTTT. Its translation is CASSSARGTAEKLFF.